A single sample is the source of the 10 T cell receptor beta chains below, sequenced in a study of T-cell memory formation after mild COVID-19. TCRdb itself ran the 5' RACE reads through MiXCR, one entry per CDR3 protein. The table includes hundreds of thousands of distinct CDR3 sequences, around 25% detected once. Sequencing was carried out using PBMCs or a T cell subset sorted from them (not recorded which). Every receptor here comes from an adult woman who had mild COVID-19 (a few samples of this study predate the infection). Cell type and time point are not known.

This clonotype turned up a few times. The chain couples TRBV9 to TRBJ2-1; 9 bases are shared with TRBD2. The CDR3 has 16 residues. Germline trimming cut 1 base from V and 5 bases from J; bases unmatched to any gene: 7. Germline V gene lookup returns CDR1 SGDLS and CDR2 YYNGEE. The CDR3 spells CASSVFRAGGNNEQFF. CDR3 DNA sequence: TGTGCCAGCAGCGTATTTAGAGCGGGGGGTAACAATGAGCAGTTCTTC.

V usage is TRBV6-5 and J usage is TRBJ2-1, with D unclear. Deletions cut 4 bases from V and 5 bases from J, with 9 bases between. Germline V gene sequence: CDR1 MNHEY, CDR2 SVGAGI. CDR3 size: 13 residues. The CDR3 nucleotides are TGTGCCAGCAGTTTTGGGGTCGACAATGAGCAGTTCTTC. Protein product: CASSFGVDNEQFF.

This clonotype was detected a few times. The gene calls are TRBV3-1 and TRBJ1-2, with a possible D match to TRBD1 (6 bases). Germline V CDR1 and CDR2: LGHDT, YNNKEL (reference sequence). CDR3 size: 15 residues. The V and J ends lost 1 base and 6 bases respectively, with 15 bases between them. This CDR3 is CASSQGGPGADGYTF. The CDR3, as DNA: TGTGCCAGCAGCCAAGGGGGGCCAGGGGCGGATGGCTACACCTTC.

A few counts support this clonotype. The CDR3 DNA is TGCAGTGCTGGGACGACAGGGGCCGGGGTCAATCAGCCCCAGCATTTT. The encoded protein is CSAGTTGAGVNQPQHF. This rearrangement joins TRBV20-1 to TRBJ1-5; 8 bases are shared with TRBD1. Trimming cost V 5 bases and J 3 bases; bases outside gene matches: 12. CDR3 length equals 16 residues. Germline loops: CDR1 DFQATT, CDR2 SNEGSKA (reference sequence).

The chain employs TRBV10-3 and TRBJ2-7, with 13 positions matching TRBD2. With 7 bases clipped from V and 6 bases from J, the junction kept 9 bases outside the gene matches. Germline V gene data show CDR1 as ENHRY and CDR2 as SYGVKD. This CDR3 contains 15 residues. CDR3: CAITATSGRALEQYF. The CDR3 DNA is TGTGCCATCACCGCCACTAGCGGGAGGGCCCTCGAGCAGTACTTC.

This clonotype was observed a few times. The V and J genes are TRBV7-9 and TRBJ2-2, with a weak D call TRBD1 (6 bases). V was shortened by 6 bases and J by 8 bases, with 10 bases between the two germline ends. CDR3 length: 12 residues. Germline V gene lookup returns CDR1 SEHNR and CDR2 FQNEAQ (reference sequence). CDR3: CASRSGHGELFF. The CDR3 DNA follows: TGTGCCAGCAGATCGGGACATGGGGAGCTGTTTTTT.

In this sample, this clonotype turned up a few times. The chain carries TRBV11-2 and TRBJ2-1; no reliable D call. Germline V gives CDR1 SGHAT, CDR2 FQNNGV. The CDR3 spans 13 residues. V was shortened by 5 bases and J by 10 bases, with 15 bases between the two germline ends. The CDR3 nucleotides read TGTGCCAGCAGCGATAAGTACCCTGGCGAGCAGTTCTTC. This encodes CASSDKYPGEQFF.

J is TRBJ1-1 and V is TRBV6-5; no definite D call. CDR3 length equals 13 residues. From germline, CDR1 is MNHEY and CDR2 SVGAGI. Trimming removed 3 bases at V and 5 bases at J, with 10 bases between. The CDR3 coding sequence is TGTGCCAGCAGTTATGTCGGGCGGACTGAAGCTTTCTTT. This translates into CASSYVGRTEAFF.

There are a few counts of this clonotype. The DNA of the CDR3 is TGTGCCAGCAGCTGTGAGGAGCGGGATGGCACAGATACGCAGTATTTT. This translates into CASSCEERDGTDTQYF. The gene calls are TRBV7-2 and TRBJ2-3; 7 bases fit TRBD2. The CDR3 is made up of 16 amino acids. V lost 4 bases and J lost 1; bases outside the gene matches: 8. Germline CDR1 SGHTA, CDR2 FQGNSA.

This clonotype was seen a few times. This chain joins TRBV7-8 and TRBJ2-1; D is unresolved. Looked up from germline, CDR1 is SGHVS and CDR2 is FQNEAQ. V was clipped by 2 bases and J by 8 bases, with 4 bases between them. This CDR3 is 11 amino acids long. CDR3 protein: CASSLLYEQFF. CDR3 bases: TGTGCCAGCAGCTTATTGTATGAGCAGTTCTTC.